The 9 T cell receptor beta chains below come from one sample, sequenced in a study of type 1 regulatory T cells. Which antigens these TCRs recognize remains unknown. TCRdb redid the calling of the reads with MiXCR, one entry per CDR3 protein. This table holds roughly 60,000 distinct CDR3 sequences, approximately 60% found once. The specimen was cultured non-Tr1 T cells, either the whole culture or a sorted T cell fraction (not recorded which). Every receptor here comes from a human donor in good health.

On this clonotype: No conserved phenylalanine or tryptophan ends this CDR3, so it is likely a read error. The CDR3 nucleotides are TGTGCCAGCAGGCCGCAGTCGAATACGCAGTATCTT. It specifies CASRPQSNTQYL. V gene TRBV7-2 combines with J gene TRBJ2-3; D is unclear. CDR1 is SGHTA and CDR2 is FQGNSA in the germline V gene. This CDR3 is 12 amino acids long. Trimming removed 6 bases at V and 7 bases at J, with 11 bases between.

The CDR3 sequence: CASYSGSPRLEQFF. CDR3 nucleotide sequence: TGTGCCAGTTATAGCGGGAGCCCCCGTTTGGAGCAGTTCTTC. This chain uses TRBV19 with TRBJ2-1; 9 bases agree with TRBD2. V lost 8 bases, J lost 10 bases, and 12 bases stayed unmatched. CDR3 length: 14 residues. Germline V gives CDR1 LNHDA, CDR2 SQIVND (reference sequence).

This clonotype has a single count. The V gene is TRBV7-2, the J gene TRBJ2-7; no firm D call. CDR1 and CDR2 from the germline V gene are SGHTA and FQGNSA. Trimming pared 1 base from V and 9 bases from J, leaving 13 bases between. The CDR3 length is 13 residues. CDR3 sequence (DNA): TGTGCCAGCAGCTTAGGACACGGCGGCGTGCAGTACTTC. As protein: CASSLGHGGVQYF.

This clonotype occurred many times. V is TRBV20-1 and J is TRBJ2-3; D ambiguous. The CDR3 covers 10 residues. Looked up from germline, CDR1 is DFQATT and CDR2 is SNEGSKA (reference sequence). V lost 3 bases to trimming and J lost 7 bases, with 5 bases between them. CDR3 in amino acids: CSARENTQYF. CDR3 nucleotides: TGCAGTGCTAGGGAAAATACGCAGTATTTT.

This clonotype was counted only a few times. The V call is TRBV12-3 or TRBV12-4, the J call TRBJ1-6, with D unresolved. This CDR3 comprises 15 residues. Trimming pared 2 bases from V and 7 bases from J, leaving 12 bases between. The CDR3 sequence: CASSLSGPYNSPLHF. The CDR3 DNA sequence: TGTGCCAGCAGTTTAAGCGGCCCATACAATTCACCCCTCCACTTT.

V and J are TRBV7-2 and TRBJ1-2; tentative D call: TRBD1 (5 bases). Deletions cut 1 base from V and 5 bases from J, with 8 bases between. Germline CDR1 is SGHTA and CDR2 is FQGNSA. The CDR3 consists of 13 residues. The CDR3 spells CASSLEQVYGYTF. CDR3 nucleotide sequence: TGTGCCAGCAGCTTAGAACAGGTTTATGGCTACACCTTC.

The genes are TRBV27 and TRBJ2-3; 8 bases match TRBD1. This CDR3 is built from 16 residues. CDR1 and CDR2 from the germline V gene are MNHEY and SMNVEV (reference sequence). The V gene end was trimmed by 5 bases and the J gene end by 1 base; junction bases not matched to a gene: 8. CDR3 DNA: TGTGCCAGCAGTCCGGACAGGGAAGGGCGCACAGATACGCAGTATTTT. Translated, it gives CASSPDREGRTDTQYF.

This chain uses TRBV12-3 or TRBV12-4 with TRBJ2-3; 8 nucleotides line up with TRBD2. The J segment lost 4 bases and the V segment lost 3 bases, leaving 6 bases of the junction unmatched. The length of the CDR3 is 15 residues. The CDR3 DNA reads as TGTGCCAGCAGTTTGTCGGGACTAGTGTCAGATACGCAGTATTTT. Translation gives CASSLSGLVSDTQYF.

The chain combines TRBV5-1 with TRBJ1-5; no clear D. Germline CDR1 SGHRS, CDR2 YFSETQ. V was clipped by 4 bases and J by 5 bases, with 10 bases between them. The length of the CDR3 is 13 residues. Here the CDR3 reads CASSITADQPQHF. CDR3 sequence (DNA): TGCGCCAGCAGCATCACAGCCGATCAGCCCCAGCATTTT.